This TCR beta chain was sequenced in a study of identifying expanded T cells in peripheral blood. Produced via immunoSEQ multiplex PCR; TCRdb's table is partial and in-frame only. The sample shows approximately 90,000 clones, about 85% of them seen only once. This TCR derives from a person aged 18-69 years in good health. Sequencing was performed on blood.

CDR3 DNA: TGTGCCAGCAGCTTAGGCGGGGAGGCCGGTGGAGCCAAAAACATTCAGTACTTC. It translates to CASSLGGEAGGAKNIQYF. The genes are TRBV7-9 and TRBJ2-4; possibly TRBD2 for D (6 bases). This CDR3 is 18 amino acids long. CDR1 SEHNR and CDR2 FQNEAQ come from the germline V gene (reference sequence). Trimming removed 1 base from V and 0 bases from J, with 16 bases in between. Variable domain in full (rest from reference TRBV7-9 and TRBJ2-4): DTGVSQNPRHKITKRGQNVTFRCDPISEHNRLYWYRQTLGQGPEFLTYFQNEAQLEKSRLLSDRFSAERPKGSFSTLEIQRTEQGDSAMYLCASSLGGEAGGAKNIQYFGAGTRLSVL.